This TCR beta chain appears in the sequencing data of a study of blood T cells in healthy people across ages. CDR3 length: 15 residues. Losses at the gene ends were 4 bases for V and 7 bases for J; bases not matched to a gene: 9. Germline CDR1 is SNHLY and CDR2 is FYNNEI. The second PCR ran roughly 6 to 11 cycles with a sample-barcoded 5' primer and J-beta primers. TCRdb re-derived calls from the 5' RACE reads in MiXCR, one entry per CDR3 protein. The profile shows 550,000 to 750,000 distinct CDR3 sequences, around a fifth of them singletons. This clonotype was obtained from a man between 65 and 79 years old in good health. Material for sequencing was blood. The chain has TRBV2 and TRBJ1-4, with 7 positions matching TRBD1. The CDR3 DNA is TGTGCCAGCAGTGGAAGAGGAGGGGACAGTGAAAAACTGTTTTTT. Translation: CASSGRGGDSEKLFF.